Below, 12 T cell receptor beta chains from the same sample are listed, as sequenced in a study of identifying expanded T cells in peripheral blood. Assay used: immunoSEQ multiplex PCR; TCRdb lists only in-frame clones, some missing. The sample carries 90,000 to 120,000 clones, around 88% recorded once. The specimen was blood. The receptors originated from a person aged 18-69 years in good health.

The DNA of the CDR3 is TGTGCCAGCAGTTTCTACTCCTATAATTCACCCCTCCACTTT. Translation gives CASSFYSYNSPLHF. The rearrangement uses TRBV28 and TRBJ1-6; the D is unclear. The CDR3 is 14 residues long. The V end lost 3 bases, the J end lost 0 bases, and 3 bases lay between the germline ends. In germline, CDR1 is MDHEN, CDR2 SYDVKM.

J is TRBJ1-2 and V is TRBV14, with D possibly being TRBD1 (5 bases). Germline V gene lookup returns CDR1 SGHDN and CDR2 FVKESK. This CDR3 contains 13 residues. Trimming removed 4 bases from V and 7 bases from J, with 13 bases in between. The CDR3 bases are TGTGCCAGCAGCCCCTGGGGGAGGGGTGGCTACACCTTC. Its protein is CASSPWGRGGYTF.

The rearrangement uses TRBV5-6 and TRBJ1-1; TRBD1 matches at 8 bases. Unmatched junction bases numbered 2, after V lost 0 bases and J lost 1 base. The CDR3 totals 15 residues. Germline CDR1 and CDR2: SGHDT and YYEEEE. Written as DNA, the CDR3 is TGTGCCAGCAGCTTGGGGGGACAGGCGAACACTGAAGCTTTCTTT. Protein: CASSLGGQANTEAFF.

The rearrangement uses TRBV6-5 and TRBJ1-1; 10 bases are shared with TRBD1. Germline V gene data show CDR1 as MNHEY and CDR2 as SVGAGI. The length of the CDR3 is 16 residues. V dropped 0 bases and J dropped 3; count of bases not matched to a gene: 4. DNA for the CDR3: TGTGCCAGCAGTTACTCGACAGGGGGCCGGTACACTGAAGCTTTCTTT. Translated: CASSYSTGGRYTEAFF.

This sequence joins TRBV7-9 and TRBJ1-3; TRBD1 matches at 7 bases. The germline V gene encodes CDR1 SEHNR and CDR2 FQNEAQ (reference sequence). The CDR3 has 15 residues. V shed 5 bases and J 2 bases; nucleotides not matched to a gene: 6. In DNA, the CDR3 is TGTGCCAGCAGCCAGGGGGGCACGACTGGAAACACCATATATTTT. Protein sequence: CASSQGGTTGNTIYF.

The CDR3 loop reads CASSYRGGSTDTQYF. The CDR3 DNA reads as TGTGCCAGCAGCTACCGGGGGGGAAGCACAGATACGCAGTATTTT. V and J are TRBV11-3 and TRBJ2-3; 8 positions agree with TRBD2. The CDR3 loop spans 15 amino acids. The V gene end was trimmed by 4 bases and the J gene end by 0 bases; junction bases not matched to a gene: 3. Germline loops: CDR1 SGHNT, CDR2 YENEEA.

The chain recombines TRBV25-1 with TRBJ2-7, with a tentative D call TRBD1 (6 bases). V dropped 4 bases and J dropped 3 bases, with 13 bases sitting between them. The CDR3 loop spans 14 amino acids. In germline, CDR1 is MGHDK, CDR2 SYGVNS. DNA for the CDR3: TGTGCCAGCAGTGCGGGCACAGGGCTCTACGAGCAGTACTTC. Translated: CASSAGTGLYEQYF.

The rearrangement links TRBV19 to TRBJ1-1; TRBD1 matches 11 bases. V was clipped by 8 bases and J by 5 bases; unmatched bases: 16. The CDR3 contains 17 residues. From germline, CDR1 is LNHDA and CDR2 SQIVND (reference sequence). The CDR3 region is CASRRIGQGASGTEAFF. The CDR3 bases are TGTGCCAGTCGTCGCATCGGACAGGGGGCCTCGGGAACTGAAGCTTTCTTT.

V is TRBV5-1 and J is TRBJ2-1, with TRBD1 identical over 8 bases. The V and J ends lost 2 bases and 4 bases, in that order; junction bases with no gene match: 5. CDR1 is SGHRS and CDR2 is YFSETQ in the germline V gene. This CDR3 has 15 amino acids. CDR3: CASSLARGLYNEQFF. The DNA of the CDR3 is TGCGCCAGCAGCTTAGCCAGGGGGCTGTACAATGAGCAGTTCTTC. The full variable domain, completed using reference TRBV5-1 and TRBJ2-1, is KAGVTQTPRYLIKTRGQQVTLSCSPISGHRSVSWYQQTPGQGLQFLFEYFSETQRNKGNFPGRFSGRQFSNSRSEMNVSTLELGDSALYLCASSLARGLYNEQFFGPGTRLTVL.

The chain links TRBV19 to TRBJ2-1, with 8 bases lining up with TRBD2. CDR3 length: 15 amino acids. CDR1 and CDR2 from the germline V gene are LNHDA and SQIVND (reference sequence). Trimming at V came to 3 bases and at J to 2 bases, leaving 3 bases not matched to a gene. The CDR3, as DNA: TGTGCCAGTAGTATTTCGGGGGGGACCTACAATGAGCAGTTCTTC. Its translation: CASSISGGTYNEQFF.

The chain is built from TRBV14 and TRBJ2-5; possibly TRBD2 for D (6 bases). The CDR3 length is 16 residues. From germline, CDR1 is SGHDN and CDR2 FVKESK. V was trimmed by 1 base and J by 4 bases, leaving 16 bases between them. CDR3 nucleotide sequence: TGTGCCAGCAGCCAAGCGGGCCTGGGGAGGCGAGAGACCCAGTACTTC. Amino acid sequence: CASSQAGLGRRETQYF.

This rearrangement joins TRBV29-1 to TRBJ1-2; 8 nucleotides match TRBD1. V was pared by 5 bases and J by 5 bases, with 4 bases of the junction left unmatched. From germline, CDR1 is SQVTM and CDR2 ANQGSEA. CDR3 length: 12 residues. CDR3 residues: CSVQDRAYGYTF. DNA of the CDR3: TGCAGCGTTCAGGACAGGGCTTATGGCTACACCTTC.